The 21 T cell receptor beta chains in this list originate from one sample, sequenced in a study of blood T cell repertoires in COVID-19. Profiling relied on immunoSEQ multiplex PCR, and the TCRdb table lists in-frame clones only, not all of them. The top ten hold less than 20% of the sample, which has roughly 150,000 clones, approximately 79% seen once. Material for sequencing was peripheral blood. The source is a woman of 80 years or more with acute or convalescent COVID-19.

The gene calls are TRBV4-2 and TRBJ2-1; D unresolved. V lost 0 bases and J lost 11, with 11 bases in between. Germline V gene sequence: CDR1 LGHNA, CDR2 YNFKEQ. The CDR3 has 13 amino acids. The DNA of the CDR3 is TGTGCCAGCAGCCAAGATCTGGGCAGGAAGCAGTTCTTC. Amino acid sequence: CASSQDLGRKQFF.

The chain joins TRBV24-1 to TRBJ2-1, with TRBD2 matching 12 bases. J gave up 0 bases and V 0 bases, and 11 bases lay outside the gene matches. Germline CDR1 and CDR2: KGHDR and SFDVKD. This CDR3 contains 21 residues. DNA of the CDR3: TGTGCCACCAGTGATTTGCTTCAGACTAGCGGGGGCCAAAGCTCCTACAATGAGCAGTTCTTC. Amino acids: CATSDLLQTSGGQSSYNEQFF.

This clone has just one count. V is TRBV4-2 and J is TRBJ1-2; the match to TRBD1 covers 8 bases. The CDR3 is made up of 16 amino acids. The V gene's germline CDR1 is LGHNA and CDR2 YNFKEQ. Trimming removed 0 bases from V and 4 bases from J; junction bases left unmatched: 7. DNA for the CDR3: TGTGCCAGCAGCCAAGAAAAGCCGGGACAGGCCTATGGCTACACCTTC. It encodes CASSQEKPGQAYGYTF.

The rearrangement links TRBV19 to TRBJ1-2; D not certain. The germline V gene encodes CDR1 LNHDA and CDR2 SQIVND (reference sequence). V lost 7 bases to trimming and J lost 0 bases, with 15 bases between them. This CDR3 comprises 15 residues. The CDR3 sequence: CASTNPGEANYGYTF. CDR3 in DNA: TGTGCCAGTACCAACCCCGGGGAAGCTAACTATGGCTACACCTTC. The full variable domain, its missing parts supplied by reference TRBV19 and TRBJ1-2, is DGGITQSPKYLFRKEGQNVTLSCEQNLNHDAMYWYRQDPGQGLRLIYYSQIVNDFQKGDIAEGYSVSREKKESFPLTVTSAQKNPTAFYLCASTNPGEANYGYTFGSGTRLTVV.

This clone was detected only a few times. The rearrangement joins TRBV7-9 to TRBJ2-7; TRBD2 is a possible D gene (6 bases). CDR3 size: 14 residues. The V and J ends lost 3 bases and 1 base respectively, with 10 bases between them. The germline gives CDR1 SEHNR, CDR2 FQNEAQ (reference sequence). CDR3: CASSFSSVSYEQYF. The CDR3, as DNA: TGTGCCAGCAGCTTCTCTAGCGTTTCCTACGAGCAGTACTTC.

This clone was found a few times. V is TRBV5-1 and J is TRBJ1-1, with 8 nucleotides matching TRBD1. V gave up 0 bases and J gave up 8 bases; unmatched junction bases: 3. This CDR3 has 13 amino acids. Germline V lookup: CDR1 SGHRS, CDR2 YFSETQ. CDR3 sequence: CASSLDRDREAFF. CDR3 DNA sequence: TGCGCCAGCAGCTTGGATAGGGACAGGGAAGCTTTCTTT.

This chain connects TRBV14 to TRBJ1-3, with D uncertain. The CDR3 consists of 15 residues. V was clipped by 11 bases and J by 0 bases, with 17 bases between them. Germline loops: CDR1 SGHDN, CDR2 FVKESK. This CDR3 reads CAPIDGGSSGNTIYF. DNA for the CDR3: TGTGCCCCCATCGATGGCGGCTCCTCTGGAAACACCATATATTTT.

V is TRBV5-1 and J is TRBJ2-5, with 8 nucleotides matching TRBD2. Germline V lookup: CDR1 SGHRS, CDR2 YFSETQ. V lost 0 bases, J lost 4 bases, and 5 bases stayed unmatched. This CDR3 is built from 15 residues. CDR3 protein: CASSLVAGGGETQYF. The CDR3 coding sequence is TGCGCCAGCAGCTTGGTGGCGGGGGGCGGAGAGACCCAGTACTTC.

The CDR3 region is CASSHQERGGYQETQYF. The CDR3 coding sequence is TGCGCCAGCAGCCACCAGGAGCGGGGGGGGTACCAAGAGACCCAGTACTTC. The rearrangement uses TRBV4-1 and TRBJ2-5; 10 nucleotides agree with TRBD2. CDR1 and CDR2 from the germline V gene are MGHRA and YSYEKL. The CDR3 runs 17 residues. V shed 3 bases and J 0 bases; nucleotides not matched to a gene: 7.

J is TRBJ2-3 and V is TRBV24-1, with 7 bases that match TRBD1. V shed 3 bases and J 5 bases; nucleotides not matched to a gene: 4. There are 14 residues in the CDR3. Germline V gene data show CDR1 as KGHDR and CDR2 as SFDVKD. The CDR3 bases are TGTGCCACCAGTGATATAGGGGGCGGAGATACGCAGTATTTT. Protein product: CATSDIGGGDTQYF.

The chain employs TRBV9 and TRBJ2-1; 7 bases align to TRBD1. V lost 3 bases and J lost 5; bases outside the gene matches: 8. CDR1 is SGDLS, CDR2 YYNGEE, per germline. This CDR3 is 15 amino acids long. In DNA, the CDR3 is TGTGCCAGCAGCGCCCACAGGGGTTTTAACAATGAGCAGTTCTTC. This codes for CASSAHRGFNNEQFF.

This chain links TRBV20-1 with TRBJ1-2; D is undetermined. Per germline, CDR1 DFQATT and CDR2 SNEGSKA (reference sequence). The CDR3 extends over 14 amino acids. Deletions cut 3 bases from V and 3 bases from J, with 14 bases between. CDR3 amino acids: CSASLSREDYGYTF. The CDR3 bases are TGCAGTGCTAGTTTGTCGAGGGAAGACTATGGCTACACCTTC.

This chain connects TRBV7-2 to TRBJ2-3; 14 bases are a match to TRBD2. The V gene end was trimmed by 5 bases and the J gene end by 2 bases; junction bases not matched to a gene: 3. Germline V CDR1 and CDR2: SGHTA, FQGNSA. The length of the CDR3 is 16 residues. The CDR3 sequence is CASSLGLAGVTDTQYF. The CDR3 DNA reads TGTGCCAGCAGCCTGGGACTAGCGGGGGTCACAGATACGCAGTATTTT.

The CDR3 DNA sequence: TGTGCCAGTAGTATAGGGGGCGCGAATCAGCCCCAGCATTTT. It translates to CASSIGGANQPQHF. V is TRBV19 and J is TRBJ1-5, with a tentative D call TRBD1 (5 bases). Germline V gene lookup returns CDR1 LNHDA and CDR2 SQIVND (reference sequence). V lost 1 base to trimming and J lost 4 bases, with 8 bases between them. CDR3 length equals 14 residues.

CDR3 amino acids: CASSLRFTRLAGDSETQYF. The CDR3 DNA sequence: TGTGCCAGCAGCCTAAGATTCACGAGACTAGCGGGAGATAGTGAGACCCAGTACTTC. The V call is TRBV5-6, the J call TRBJ2-5; 12 nucleotides line up with TRBD2. Germline V gene lookup returns CDR1 SGHDT and CDR2 YYEEEE. CDR3 length equals 19 residues. The junction had 18 bases not matched to a gene; V was cut back by 4 bases and J by 5 bases.

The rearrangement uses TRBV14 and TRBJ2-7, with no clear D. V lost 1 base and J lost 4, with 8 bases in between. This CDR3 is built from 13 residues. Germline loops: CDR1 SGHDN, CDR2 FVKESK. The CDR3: CASSQGLRYEQYF. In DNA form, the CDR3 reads TGTGCCAGCAGCCAAGGTTTGCGTTACGAGCAGTACTTC.

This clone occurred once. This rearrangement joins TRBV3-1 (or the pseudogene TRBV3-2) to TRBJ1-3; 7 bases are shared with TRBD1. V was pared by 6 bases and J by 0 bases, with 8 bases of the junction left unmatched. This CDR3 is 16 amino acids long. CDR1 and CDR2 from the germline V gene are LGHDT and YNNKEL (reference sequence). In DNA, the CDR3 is TGTGCCAGCAGTCAAACCGGGACAGTCTCTGGAAACACCATATATTTT. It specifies CASSQTGTVSGNTIYF.

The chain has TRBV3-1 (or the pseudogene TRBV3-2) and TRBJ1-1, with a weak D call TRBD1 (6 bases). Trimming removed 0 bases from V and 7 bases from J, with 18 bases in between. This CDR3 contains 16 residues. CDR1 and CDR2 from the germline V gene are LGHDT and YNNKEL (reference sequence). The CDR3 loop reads CASSQEGRGAMGEAFF. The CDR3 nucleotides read TGTGCCAGCAGCCAAGAAGGGCGGGGGGCGATGGGTGAAGCTTTCTTT.

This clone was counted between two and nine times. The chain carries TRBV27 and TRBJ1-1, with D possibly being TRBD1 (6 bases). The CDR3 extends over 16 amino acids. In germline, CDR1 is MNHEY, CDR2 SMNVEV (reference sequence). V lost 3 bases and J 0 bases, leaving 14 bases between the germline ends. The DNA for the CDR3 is TGTGCCAGCAGTTTGAGTAGTACAGGGATGAACACTGAAGCTTTCTTT. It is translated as CASSLSSTGMNTEAFF.

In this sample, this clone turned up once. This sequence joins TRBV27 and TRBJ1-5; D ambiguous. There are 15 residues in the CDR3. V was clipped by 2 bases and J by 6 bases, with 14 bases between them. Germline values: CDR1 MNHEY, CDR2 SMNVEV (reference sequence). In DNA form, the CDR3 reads TGTGCCAGCAGTTTAGGGCCAGCTGGTAGTCAGCCCCAGCATTTT. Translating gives CASSLGPAGSQPQHF.

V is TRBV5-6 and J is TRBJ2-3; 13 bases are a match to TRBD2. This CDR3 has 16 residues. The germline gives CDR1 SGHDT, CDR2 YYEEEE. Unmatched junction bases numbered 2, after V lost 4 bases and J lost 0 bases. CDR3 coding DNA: TGTGCCAGCAGCCTGGGACTAGCGGGAAGCACAGATACGCAGTATTTT. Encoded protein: CASSLGLAGSTDTQYF.